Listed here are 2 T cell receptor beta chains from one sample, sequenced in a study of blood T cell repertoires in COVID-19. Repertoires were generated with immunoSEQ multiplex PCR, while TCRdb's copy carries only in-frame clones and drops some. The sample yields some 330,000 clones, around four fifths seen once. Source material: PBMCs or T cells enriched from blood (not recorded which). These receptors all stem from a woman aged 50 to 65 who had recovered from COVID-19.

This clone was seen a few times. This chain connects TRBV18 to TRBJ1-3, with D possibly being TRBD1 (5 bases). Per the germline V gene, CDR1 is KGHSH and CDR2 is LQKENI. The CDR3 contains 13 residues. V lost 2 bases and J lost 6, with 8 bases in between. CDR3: CASSPSRVNTIYF. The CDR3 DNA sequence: TGTGCCAGCTCACCAAGCAGGGTAAACACCATATATTTT.

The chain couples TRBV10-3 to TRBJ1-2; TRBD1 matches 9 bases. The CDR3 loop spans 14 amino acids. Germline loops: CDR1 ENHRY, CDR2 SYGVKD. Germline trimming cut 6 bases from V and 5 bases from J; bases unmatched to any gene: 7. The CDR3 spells CAIRETGGTYGYTF. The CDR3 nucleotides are TGTGCCATCAGGGAGACAGGGGGAACTTATGGCTACACCTTC.